Presented here are 19 T cell receptor beta chains from one specimen sequenced in a study of T cells in Graves' hyperthyroidism and ophthalmopathy. The investigators amplified TCR beta CDR3 regions from RNA transcripts. HTBI primers were used for first-round RT-PCR of the TCR CDR3. TCRdb reprocessed the multiplex PCR reads with MiXCR, giving one entry per CDR3 protein. The sample lists 400,000 to 550,000 distinct CDR3 sequences; around 22% were seen once. Sequencing was performed on blood. Every receptor here comes from a woman aged 25 to 39 with Graves' ophthalmopathy.

This clonotype was observed many times. The chain is built from TRBV6-1 and TRBJ1-1; maybe TRBD1 (6 bases). CDR3 length: 14 amino acids. CDR1 and CDR2 from the germline V gene are MNHNS and SASEGT. Trimming cost V 7 bases and J 1 base, with 13 bases left between them. This chain's CDR3 is CASKIQQGNTEAFF. For the CDR3, the DNA is TGTGCCAGCAAAATTCAACAGGGGAACACTGAAGCTTTCTTT.

V usage is TRBV6-1 and J usage is TRBJ1-2; 7 nucleotides line up with TRBD1. Germline lookup yields CDR1 MNHNS and CDR2 SASEGT. V lost 5 bases, J lost 4 bases, and 7 bases stayed unmatched. The CDR3 totals 14 residues. The CDR3 DNA reads as TGTGCCAGCAGTCAAGAGACAGGGACCTATGGCTACACCTTC. It yields the protein CASSQETGTYGYTF.

This clonotype was observed a handful of times. The V gene is TRBV6-1, the J gene TRBJ1-2; D is unresolved. CDR1 is MNHNS, CDR2 SASEGT, per germline. CDR3 length: 14 residues. This CDR3 is CASRGPLANYGYTF. The CDR3 DNA sequence: TGTGCTTCACGTGGGCCCTTGGCTAACTATGGCTACACCTTC.

The CDR3 DNA reads TGTGCCAGCAGTTACTTTACCCCTAGGGACGGCAGCTCCTACGAGCAGTACTTC. Translated: CASSYFTPRDGSSYEQYF. This chain links TRBV6-2 or TRBV6-3 with TRBJ2-7; D possibly uses TRBD1 or TRBD2 (5 bases each). V was pared by 1 base and J by 0 bases, with 19 bases between. CDR3 length equals 18 residues. Germline-derived CDR1 and CDR2 are MNHEY and SVGEGT.

This clonotype has ten or more counts. This may arise from a read error, as a much more abundant clone is one base away. V usage is TRBV6-1 and J usage is TRBJ1-5, with no clear D. Germline CDR1 MNHNS, CDR2 SASEGT. The CDR3 runs to 13 residues. The DNA of the CDR3 is TGTGCCGGCAGTCCTCAGGGCAATCAGCCCCAGCATTTT. The encoded protein is CAGSPQGNQPQHF.

In the case of this clonotype: One end of the junction fails to match germline, which may point to a read error. The chain uses TRBV6-1 and TRBJ1-5; D gene unclear. The CDR3 runs 12 residues. CDR1 is MNHNS and CDR2 is SASEGT in the germline V gene. CDR3 loop: CASSISDQPQHF. The CDR3 region has the DNA TGTGCCAGCAGTATCAGCGATCAGCCTCAGCATTTT.

In this sample, this clonotype turned up many times. The gene calls are TRBV5-5 and TRBJ2-2, with D possibly matching TRBD1 (5 bases). This CDR3 has 15 amino acids. V lost 4 bases to trimming and J lost 7 bases, with 17 bases between them. Germline lookup yields CDR1 SGHKS and CDR2 YYEKEE (reference sequence). This CDR3 reads CASSSLVGQDGELFF. DNA for the CDR3: TGTGCCAGCAGCAGCCTAGTGGGGCAGGACGGGGAGCTGTTTTTT. The whole variable domain, filled in from reference TRBV5-5 and TRBJ2-2, reads DAGVTQSPTHLIKTRGQQVTLRCSPISGHKSVSWYQQVLGQGPQFIFQYYEKEERGRGNFPDRFSARQFPNYSSELNVNALLLGDSALYLCASSSLVGQDGELFFGEGSRLTVL.

Ten or more counts support this clonotype. This chain connects TRBV30 to TRBJ1-1; unclear D gene. The germline CDR1 and CDR2 sequences are GTSNPN and SVGIG (reference sequence). The length of the CDR3 is 12 residues. Trimming took 2 bases from V and 0 from J, leaving 4 bases between them. The CDR3 is CAWSIMNTEAFF. The CDR3 nucleotides read TGTGCCTGGAGTATAATGAACACTGAAGCTTTCTTT.

This clonotype was counted many times. V gene TRBV20-1 combines with J gene TRBJ2-7; TRBD2 is a possible D gene (5 bases). Germline CDR1 is DFQATT and CDR2 is SNEGSKA (reference sequence). Trimming cost V 6 bases and J 3 bases, with 18 bases left between them. CDR3 size: 14 residues. Here the CDR3 reads CSAQETGINYEQYF. The CDR3, as DNA: TGCAGTGCACAAGAAACCGGGATTAACTACGAGCAGTACTTC.

This clonotype has a count of ten or more. The V call is TRBV7-8, the J call TRBJ1-5; D unresolved. This CDR3 is 15 amino acids long. V was shortened by 1 base and J by 0 bases, with 7 bases between the two germline ends. The V gene's germline CDR1 is SGHVS and CDR2 FQNEAQ. The CDR3 sequence is CASSLDSYSNQPQHF. CDR3 DNA sequence: TGTGCCAGCAGCTTAGACAGCTATAGCAATCAGCCCCAGCATTTT.

The V call is TRBV12-3 or TRBV12-4, the J call TRBJ2-7; D is possibly TRBD1 or TRBD2 (8 bases each). The CDR3 is 17 amino acids. V dropped 0 bases and J dropped 6 bases, with 21 bases sitting between them. This chain's CDR3 is CASSLATRTGLAGEQYF. For the CDR3, the DNA is TGTGCCAGCAGTTTAGCGACCCGGACAGGGCTAGCGGGCGAGCAGTACTTC.

This clonotype has at least ten counts. This chain uses TRBV2 with TRBJ1-5; D uncertain. The CDR3 is 15 amino acids. CDR1 is SNHLY and CDR2 is FYNNEI in the germline V gene. Deletions cut 4 bases from V and 0 bases from J, with 10 bases between. CDR3 loop: CASSGGRYSNQPQHF. The CDR3 region has the DNA TGTGCCAGCAGTGGAGGACGTTATAGCAATCAGCCCCAGCATTTT.

The CDR3 sequence is CSAPDRAGNTIYF. In DNA form, the CDR3 reads TGCAGTGCCCCCGACAGGGCTGGAAACACCATATATTTT. The gene calls are TRBV20-1 and TRBJ1-3; 7 bases line up with TRBD1. The V gene end was trimmed by 6 bases and the J gene end by 2 bases; junction bases not matched to a gene: 4. This CDR3 has 13 residues. The germline V gene encodes CDR1 DFQATT and CDR2 SNEGSKA (reference sequence).

CDR3 residues: CSATRDRGMETQYF. DNA of the CDR3: TGCAGTGCTACCCGGGACAGGGGGATGGAGACCCAGTACTTC. V and J are TRBV20-1 and TRBJ2-5; 11 bases fit TRBD1. V was pared by 4 bases and J by 5 bases, with 6 bases of the junction left unmatched. From germline, CDR1 is DFQATT and CDR2 SNEGSKA (reference sequence). The CDR3 runs 14 residues.

This clonotype occurred a few times. The chain carries TRBV7-8 and TRBJ2-5, with TRBD2 matching over 13 bases. The germline CDR1 and CDR2 sequences are SGHVS and FQNEAQ. This CDR3 has 18 amino acids. The junction had 9 bases not matched to a gene; V was cut back by 2 bases and J by 3 bases. CDR3 sequence (DNA): TGTGCCAGCAGCTTAACTATGGGACTAGCGGGATCGAAAGAGACCCAGTACTTC. Its protein product is CASSLTMGLAGSKETQYF.

The chain uses TRBV6-1 and TRBJ2-2; TRBD1 matches at 10 bases. The CDR3 sequence is 13 residues long. With 11 bases clipped from V and 3 bases from J, the junction kept 3 bases outside the gene matches. From germline, CDR1 is MNHNS and CDR2 SASEGT. CDR3 bases: TGTGCCGGAGGACAGGGGGACACCGGGGAGCTGTTTTTT. This codes for CAGGQGDTGELFF.

There are many counts of this clonotype. This chain links TRBV11-2 with TRBJ2-7; perhaps TRBD2 as D (5 bases). V was pared by 6 bases and J by 6 bases, with 18 bases between. This CDR3 contains 14 residues. Germline V gene data show CDR1 as SGHAT and CDR2 as FQNNGV. The DNA for the CDR3 is TGTGCCAGCAGTCACCCCGGTTGGGGAGTCGAGCAGTACTTC. Its translation: CASSHPGWGVEQYF. The variable domain in full, completed from reference TRBV11-2 and TRBJ2-7, reads EAGVAQSPRYKIIEKRQSVAFWCNPISGHATLYWYQQILGQGPKLLIQFQNNGVVDDSQLPKDRFSAERLKGVDSTLKIQPAKLEDSAVYLCASSHPGWGVEQYFGPGTRLTVT.

This clonotype occurred many times. J is TRBJ2-7 and V is TRBV5-1, with 10 bases identical to TRBD2. The germline gives CDR1 SGHRS, CDR2 YFSETQ. CDR3 length equals 15 residues. The V segment lost 4 bases and the J segment 2 bases; nucleotides outside the gene matches: 6. CDR3 in DNA: TGCGCCAGCAGCCGTGGGACTAGCGATACCTACGAGCAGTACTTC. Translation: CASSRGTSDTYEQYF.

This clonotype was picked up one time. V gene TRBV24-1 combines with J gene TRBJ2-2, with a tentative D call TRBD1 (6 bases). CDR1 KGHDR and CDR2 SFDVKD come from the germline V gene. The V end lost 2 bases, the J end lost 6 bases, and 18 bases lay between the germline ends. This CDR3 contains 17 residues. The CDR3 spells CATSDSGTPLQAGELFF. Written as DNA, the CDR3 is TGTGCCACCAGTGATTCCGGGACACCGCTCCAGGCCGGGGAGCTGTTTTTT.